Reported below is one TCR beta chain. Antigen: not known. The sample originates from a study of a mutant IDH1 vaccine in newly diagnosed glioma. Study-level information: Vaccination followed radiotherapy alone by 4-6 weeks, or accompanied temozolomide cycles. The treated population exhibited a male proportion of roughly 62%, a female proportion of roughly 40%, and a mean age of 40.4 years. Pretreatment consisted of radiotherapy, temozolomide, or both, with most receiving both.

The V end lost 2 bases, the J end lost 0 bases, and 7 bases lay between the germline ends. Per the germline V gene, CDR1 is GTSNPN and CDR2 is SVGIG (reference sequence). The CDR3 spans 13 residues. Specified time point: week 5, during vaccination. A 20-mer mutant IDH1 peptide at 300 ug was injected subcutaneously with topical imiquimod. Tumors from donors were new WHO grade 3 or 4 IDH1-mutant astrocytomas with ATRX loss. Only in-frame clones appear in the TCRdb table, and some are missing; sequencing was by immunoSEQ multiplex PCR. The sample shows 50,000 to 75,000 clones, roughly 80% of them seen only once.

The specimen was PBMCs, collected from a glioma patient whose treatment included an IDH1 peptide vaccine. The source is a woman aged 45-59 years with glioma. The chain is built from TRBV30 and TRBJ1-2, with D perhaps TRBD1 (5 bases). CDR3 nucleotides: TGTGCCTGGAGTAAGGGGTCTAACTATGGCTACACCTTC. This translates into CAWSKGSNYGYTF.